One and the same sample provided the 32 T cell receptor beta chains below, sequenced in a study of CXCR3-negative and CXCR3-positive naive CD8 T cells. Carrying UMI labels, the TRB cDNA libraries were prepared through 5' RACE. TCRdb reanalyzed the 5' RACE reads and collapses them to one entry per CDR3 protein, without DNA. The sample shows about 110,000 distinct CDR3 sequences, and around 0.4% sits with its ten largest clones. Study-level results: Naive cells positive for CXCR3 carried more hydrophobic TRB CDR3s than CXCR3-negative ones.

These receptors' targets are unknown. Sequencing was done on a sample of naive CXCR3+ CD8+ T cells from blood. As for subset: CD45RO-CCR7+CD27+CD95- naive CD8+ T cells expressing CXCR3 (TNR3+). The receptors originated from a human donor in good health. Some clones in this sample may be carry-over from other donors' samples.

The genes are TRBV7-9 and TRBJ2-7; TCRdb lists TRBD1, though no DNA is available to test this call. CDR3 size: 13 residues. Germline V gene lookup returns CDR1 SEHNR and CDR2 FQNEAQ (reference sequence). CDR3 protein: CASSATDSYEQYF.

This chain uses TRBV29-1 with TRBJ2-1; no DNA is available, so the TRBD2 call from TCRdb remains unchecked. Germline V gene lookup returns CDR1 SQVTM and CDR2 ANQGSEA. This CDR3 is built from 14 residues. CDR3 sequence: CSANSGRYYNEQFF.

J is TRBJ1-6 and V is TRBV7-9. The CDR3 extends over 12 amino acids. Per germline, CDR1 SEHNR and CDR2 FQNEAQ (reference sequence). The CDR3 loop reads CASSSQDLPLHF.

The chain joins TRBV15 to TRBJ2-3; TCRdb's D call of TRBD1 is untestable without DNA. This CDR3 is built from 12 residues. Germline V gene sequence: CDR1 LNHNV, CDR2 YYDKDF (reference sequence). CDR3 sequence: CAAGEGTDTQYF.

J is TRBJ2-7 and V is TRBV6-1; TCRdb picks TRBD1, but there is no DNA to check that call. Germline V gene data show CDR1 as MNHNS and CDR2 as SASEGT. This CDR3 has 16 residues. The CDR3 spells CASSEEEWDRGYEQYF.

V usage is TRBV5-1 and J usage is TRBJ1-1. This CDR3 has 11 residues. In germline, CDR1 is SGHRS, CDR2 YFSETQ. The CDR3 is CASIVGTEAFF. Variable domain in full (rest from reference TRBV5-1 and TRBJ1-1): KAGVTQTPRYLIKTRGQQVTLSCSPISGHRSVSWYQQTPGQGLQFLFEYFSETQRNKGNFPGRFSGRQFSNSRSEMNVSTLELGDSALYLCASIVGTEAFFGQGTRLTVV.

V gene TRBV6-5 combines with J gene TRBJ2-1; the TCRdb call, TRBD1, lacks DNA for checking. Germline CDR1 is MNHEY and CDR2 is SVGAGI. The CDR3 loop spans 13 amino acids. CDR3 loop: CASSLGGVNEQFF.

CDR3: CANHPASGGTDTQYF. This sequence joins TRBV7-9 and TRBJ2-3; TCRdb indicates TRBD2, and absent DNA this call remains unverified. Germline loops: CDR1 SEHNR, CDR2 FQNEAQ (reference sequence). The CDR3 length is 15 residues.

The chain couples TRBV7-2 to TRBJ2-4; checking the TCRdb D call of TRBD2 is not possible without DNA. Germline V gene sequence: CDR1 SGHTA, CDR2 FQGNSA. This CDR3 is built from 13 residues. The CDR3 loop reads CASSPGAGNIQYF. Full variable domain (remainder filled in from reference TRBV7-2 and TRBJ2-4): GAGVSQSPSNKVTEKGKDVELRCDPISGHTALYWYRQSLGQGLEFLIYFQGNSAPDKSGLPSDRFSAERTGGSVSTLTIQRTQQEDSAVYLCASSPGAGNIQYFGAGTRLSVL.

The chain employs TRBV20-1 and TRBJ2-7; TCRdb returns TRBD2, unconfirmable since there is no DNA. CDR1 DFQATT and CDR2 SNEGSKA come from the germline V gene (reference sequence). The CDR3 extends over 13 amino acids. The CDR3 spells CSAPLAGSYEQYF.

This sequence joins TRBV7-6 and TRBJ1-1; TCRdb's D call, TRBD1, is unchecked because there is no DNA. Germline CDR1 reads SGHVS; CDR2 reads FNYEAQ. CDR3 length: 13 amino acids. The CDR3 sequence: CASSSRDRLEAFF.

This sequence joins TRBV5-6 and TRBJ2-2; TCRdb indicates TRBD1, and absent DNA this call remains unverified. This CDR3 spans 13 amino acids. The germline V gene encodes CDR1 SGHDT and CDR2 YYEEEE. The CDR3 loop reads CASSRESTGELFF. Full variable domain (rest looked up from reference TRBV5-6 and TRBJ2-2): DAGVTQSPTHLIKTRGQQVTLRCSPKSGHDTVSWYQQALGQGPQFIFQYYEEEERQRGNFPDRFSGHQFPNYSSELNVNALLLGDSALYLCASSRESTGELFFGEGSRLTVL.

The J gene is TRBJ2-7, the V gene TRBV30. Germline CDR1 GTSNPN, CDR2 SVGIG (reference sequence). This CDR3 spans 14 amino acids. CDR3 loop: CAWSVPGFSYEQYF.

The J gene is TRBJ2-3, the V gene TRBV20-1; TCRdb's assignment of TRBD1 cannot be checked, as there is no DNA. Per the germline V gene, CDR1 is DFQATT and CDR2 is SNEGSKA (reference sequence). This CDR3 spans 15 amino acids. The CDR3 protein is CSARVLRTGTDTQYF.

The gene calls are TRBV7-2 and TRBJ2-1. The CDR3 is 16 amino acids. The germline CDR1 and CDR2 sequences are SGHTA and FQGNSA. The CDR3 protein is CASSLLFGTHYNEQFF.

This CDR3 reads CASSLERTSGDTQGETQYF. The chain couples TRBV13 to TRBJ2-5; without DNA, the TCRdb call of TRBD2 cannot be checked. Germline V lookup: CDR1 PRHDT, CDR2 FYEKMQ (reference sequence). This CDR3 is built from 19 residues.

V usage is TRBV25-1 and J usage is TRBJ1-6. CDR1 is MGHDK, CDR2 SYGVNS, per germline. The CDR3 covers 14 residues. The CDR3: CASTSDSNNSPLHF.

The genes are TRBV29-1 and TRBJ2-1; TCRdb calls TRBD2, which cannot be checked without DNA. The CDR3 totals 14 residues. Germline values: CDR1 SQVTM, CDR2 ANQGSEA. This chain's CDR3 is CSVELAGVNNEQFF.

The CDR3 protein is CASSVTGAPDYGYTF. V gene TRBV9 combines with J gene TRBJ1-2; no DNA is available, so the TRBD1 call from TCRdb remains unchecked. This CDR3 contains 15 residues. Germline CDR1 reads SGDLS; CDR2 reads YYNGEE.

V gene TRBV6-2 or TRBV6-3 combines with J gene TRBJ1-5. Germline CDR1 and CDR2: MNHEY and SVGEGT. The CDR3 consists of 13 residues. CDR3 protein: CASTPGRNQPKHF.

The V gene is TRBV28, the J gene TRBJ2-5; TCRdb returns TRBD2, unconfirmable since there is no DNA. The CDR3 is made up of 16 amino acids. Germline loops: CDR1 MDHEN, CDR2 SYDVKM. The chain's CDR3 is CASSSRLANNQETQYF.

The chain joins TRBV14 to TRBJ2-1; TCRdb calls TRBD1, which cannot be checked without DNA. Germline lookup yields CDR1 SGHDN and CDR2 FVKESK. The CDR3 sequence is 15 residues long. This CDR3 is CASSQRTGQNNEQFF.

This rearrangement joins TRBV28 to TRBJ2-3; TCRdb names TRBD2, which stays unverified in the absence of DNA. The CDR3 has 15 amino acids. In germline, CDR1 is MDHEN, CDR2 SYDVKM. The CDR3 sequence: CASSLVGRGTDTQYF.

J is TRBJ2-7 and V is TRBV5-5; lacking DNA, the TRBD2 call made by TCRdb goes unchecked. CDR1 and CDR2 (germline): SGHKS, YYEKEE (reference sequence). The CDR3 has 15 residues. Here the CDR3 reads CASSLGASGGYEQYF.

The chain has TRBV7-9 and TRBJ2-1; TCRdb outputs TRBD1, but without DNA this stays unchecked. Germline-derived CDR1 and CDR2 are SEHNR and FQNEAQ (reference sequence). The CDR3 has 14 residues. The CDR3 sequence is CASSPDRGNNEQFF.

The chain links TRBV6-5 to TRBJ2-3; the D gene TCRdb calls, TRBD1, cannot be checked with no DNA. The germline V gene encodes CDR1 MNHEY and CDR2 SVGAGI. The CDR3 is 15 amino acids. The CDR3 sequence is CASGDSFGAGDTQYF.

This chain uses TRBV29-1 with TRBJ2-7; TCRdb outputs TRBD1, but without DNA this stays unchecked. The CDR3 loop spans 13 amino acids. Germline CDR1 SQVTM, CDR2 ANQGSEA. The CDR3 sequence is CSVQGPGEYEQYF.

This sequence joins TRBV3-1 and TRBJ2-2; the D gene TCRdb calls, TRBD2, cannot be checked with no DNA. Germline V gene lookup returns CDR1 LGHDT and CDR2 YNNKEL (reference sequence). The CDR3 is 17 amino acids. This CDR3 reads CASSQDETSGNTGELFF.

The chain employs TRBV11-2 and TRBJ2-2. Germline V lookup: CDR1 SGHAT, CDR2 FQNNGV. The CDR3 consists of 14 residues. CDR3 protein: CASSHGEDTGELFF.

The chain uses TRBV27 and TRBJ2-7. The length of the CDR3 is 13 residues. Germline-derived CDR1 and CDR2 are MNHEY and SMNVEV (reference sequence). This chain's CDR3 is CTSSHSAAYEQYF.

J is TRBJ2-1 and V is TRBV2; TCRdb's D call, TRBD1, is unchecked because there is no DNA. The length of the CDR3 is 11 residues. Germline CDR1 and CDR2: SNHLY and FYNNEI. This CDR3 is CASTGGNEQFF.

This chain connects TRBV10-3 to TRBJ2-3; TCRdb outputs TRBD2, but without DNA this stays unchecked. Per germline, CDR1 ENHRY and CDR2 SYGVKD. This CDR3 comprises 15 residues. CDR3 amino acids: CATRHPSGRADTQYF.